A selection of T cell receptor beta chains follows, all from one sample in a study of T cells in localized non-small cell lung cancer. The assay was immunoSEQ multiplex PCR, and TCRdb's table has in-frame clones only and misses some. Counted here are around 34,000 clones, 93% occurring once; the ten biggest clones make up around 8%. Sequencing was performed on peripheral blood, taken before any cancer treatment. These receptor sequences come from a female donor of 60 years or more with stage I lung adenocarcinoma. CDR3s include the opening cysteine and the closing phenylalanine or tryptophan. The D gene is left open where the match is weak. The size entry is marked missing in some rows and otherwise reads once, few, many or a size class.

j_call v_call d_call clone_size cdr3_aa
TRBJ1-3 TRBV6-5 NA NA CASSPVLGGNTIYF
TRBJ1-2 TRBV2 TRBD1 NA CASSRDRFNYGYTF
TRBJ1-2 TRBV9 TRBD1 NA CASSVQGDYGYTF
TRBJ1-1 TRBV7-2 NA NA CASSPPEGIRAAFF
TRBJ1-1 TRBV28 NA NA CASSLGWAEAFF
TRBJ1-1 TRBV19 TRBD1 NA CASTTPGQGRVSGAFF
TRBJ2-5 TRBV12-5 NA NA CASGLRQQETQYF
TRBJ2-3 TRBV19 TRBD2 NA CASRSAGDTDTQYF
TRBJ2-3 TRBV16 NA few CASSPRGFGSTDTQYF
TRBJ2-6 TRBV6-6 NA once CASSKGQISGANVLTF
TRBJ2-3 TRBV28 NA NA CASSTGPITDTQYF
TRBJ2-1 TRBV9 TRBD1 NA CASSVVSGQGGNEQFF
NA TRBV27 NA NA CASSLSGVNSYEQYF
TRBJ2-1 TRBV5-1 TRBD2 few CASSLTSGRVGRGYNEQFF
TRBJ2-5 TRBV7-3 NA NA CASSYGQQETQYF
TRBJ1-2 TRBV30 NA few CAWTGLNYGYTF
TRBJ2-1 TRBV11-2 TRBD2 NA CASSSSGGREFF
TRBJ1-2 TRBV27 NA NA CASRTLGLLKPYGYTF
TRBJ2-1 TRBV5-1 NA few CASSLQTEQFF
TRBJ2-2 TRBV20-1 NA once CSAGRRGELFF
TRBJ1-4 TRBV6-1 TRBD1 NA CASSAGQGANEKLFF
TRBJ2-3 TRBV5-6 TRBD2 NA CASSGLAGESTDTQYF
TRBJ1-5 TRBV6-6 NA NA CASEQPYSNQPQHF
TRBJ2-1 TRBV20-1 NA NA CSARGYNEQFF
TRBJ1-5 TRBV28 NA NA CASSFLQGAQPQHF
TRBJ2-3 TRBV7-9 NA NA CASSFPDTQYF
TRBJ1-5 TRBV5-8 NA NA CASSLDGRGSNQPQHF
TRBJ1-5 TRBV9 NA NA CASSVEPNSNQPQHF
TRBJ2-3 TRBV11-2 NA NA CASSLSGPRDTQYF
TRBJ2-3 TRBV7-2 NA few CASSLLAQSTDTQYF
TRBJ2-2 TRBV18 NA NA CASSPNGRGSGELFF
TRBJ2-3 TRBV6-5 NA NA CASSYSRDPLDTQYF
TRBJ2-1 TRBV10-3 NA NA CAIRPVPSNEQFF
TRBJ1-4 TRBV10-3 NA NA CAIRSDSRTTNEKLFF
TRBJ2-1 TRBV2 TRBD2 NA CASSETSGAQLF
TRBJ2-3 TRBV11-2 NA NA CASAGPPRADTQYF
TRBJ1-6 TRBV10-3 NA NA CAISEEGTDNSPLHF
TRBJ1-1 TRBV29-1 NA NA CSVGPRGKNTEAFF
TRBJ1-1 TRBV28 NA NA CASSPREVGYEAFF
TRBJ2-3 TRBV29-1 TRBD1 NA CSVAGTGGPDTQYF
TRBJ1-3 TRBV5-4 NA NA CASSLDGGNTIYF
TRBJ1-2 TRBV19 TRBD1 NA CASSIVGQASANYGYTF
TRBJ1-5 TRBV7-9 NA NA CASSPGDGGNQPQHF
TRBJ2-2 TRBV7-2 NA NA CASSPGLRTGELFF
TRBJ2-2 TRBV10-1 NA few CASSESGGTGELFF
TRBJ1-5 TRBV5-8 NA NA CASPPRALNQPQHF
TRBJ1-2 TRBV6-5 NA NA CASSLGHRSYGYTF
TRBJ2-7 TRBV7-8 NA NA CASSLAGDGEQYF
TRBJ1-1 TRBV12-5 NA NA CASGLGKGGYTEAFF
TRBJ2-5 TRBV9 NA NA CASSVTPMRGGETQYF
TRBJ1-2 TRBV10-3 TRBD1 NA CAISTGTGNGYTF
TRBJ1-2 TRBV5-6 TRBD1 once CASSRQGNYGYTF
TRBJ1-5 TRBV28 TRBD1 NA CASSLWGQRNQPQHF
TRBJ2-5 TRBV10-1 NA NA CASSEGARSYETQYF
TRBJ2-3 TRBV7-2 TRBD2 NA CASSLASSGNTDTQYF
TRBJ2-1 TRBV19 NA NA CASSPRADNEQFF
TRBJ2-2 TRBV18 TRBD1 once CASSPDRGRNTGELFF